This T cell receptor beta chain was sequenced in a study of blood T cells in healthy people across ages. The CDR3 extends over 10 amino acids. V was trimmed by 8 bases and J by 7 bases, leaving 6 bases between them. Germline V lookup: CDR1 ENHRY, CDR2 SYGVKD. Concerning this clonotype: No antigen is known for it.

A second PCR, run for about 7 to 11 cycles, used a sample-barcoded 5' primer plus a J-beta primer mix. From the 5' RACE reads, TCRdb called clonotypes with MiXCR, one entry per CDR3 protein. The sample gives 1,800,000 or so distinct CDR3 sequences, about two fifths of which show up once; 23% is in the top ten. Study observations and caveats: In these data, TCR beta diversity tracked strongly with naive T cell percentage. Naive and antigen-experienced cells were not separated, limiting conclusive comparison.

Every donor gave ten milliliters of peripheral blood. This chain joins TRBV10-3 and TRBJ2-1; D gene unclear. This TCR was sampled from a human donor in good health. Sequencing input: blood. The CDR3 DNA sequence: TGTGCCATCGGGGATAATGAGCAGTTCTTC. This encodes CAIGDNEQFF.